The clone carrying this TCR beta chain was seen many times. What it recognizes is unknown. The data stem from a study of T cells in Graves' hyperthyroidism and ophthalmopathy. Study-wide findings and caveats: Through a model of 13 V-J features, ophthalmopathy was separated from stable hyperthyroidism. Also found in blood were most expanded thyroid clonotypes above 0.001.

The germline CDR1 and CDR2 sequences are DFQATT and SNEGSKA (reference sequence). This CDR3 is 15 amino acids long. Trimming stripped 3 bases from V and 0 bases from J, with 12 bases between. TCR beta CDR3 sequences were amplified from RNA transcripts. A set of HTBI primers served as the primers for a first-round RT-PCR of the TCR CDR3. In TCRdb, the multiplex PCR reads were re-called with MiXCR into one record per CDR3 protein. The sample has 500,000 to 650,000 distinct CDR3 sequences; around 15% are singletons. The chain joins TRBV20-1 to TRBJ2-1; D is undetermined. Sequences were obtained from blood. This receptor was obtained from a middle-aged woman with Graves' hyperthyroidism. CDR3 sequence (DNA): TGCAGTGCTAGCCGGGCGGTCTCCTCCTACAATGAGCAGTTCTTC. This gives the protein CSASRAVSSYNEQFF.